A selection of T cell receptor beta chains follows, all from one sample in a study of control samples from healthy donors and cancer patients. The protocol was immunoSEQ multiplex PCR, while the TCRdb copy is restricted to in-frame clones and leaves out a portion. The ten most abundant clones cover about 2.2% of a sample with about 210,000 clones. Sequenced material: blood. These receptors originate from a woman in her thirties in good health. CDR3s include the opening cysteine and the closing phenylalanine or tryptophan. The order of the fields is CDR3 length, J gene, V gene, D gene, CDR3 protein, CDR3 DNA. A D gene is named only where the DNA matches it firmly.

>14|TRBJ1-5|TRBV19|-
CASLGAGAYQPQHF
TGTGCCAGTTTGGGGGCGGGGGCTTATCAGCCCCAGCATTTT
>17|TRBJ1-3|TRBV18|TRBD1
CASRGQGNFLSGNTIYF
TGTGCCAGCCGGGGACAGGGAAATTTCTTGTCTGGAAACACCATATATTTT
>15|TRBJ2-7|TRBV9|TRBD1
CASSSRTGSSYEQYF
TGTGCCAGCAGCTCACGGACAGGGAGCTCCTACGAGCAGTACTTC
>13|TRBJ2-1|TRBV11-2|-
CASSLGFRDEQFF
TGTGCCAGCAGCTTAGGGTTTCGGGATGAGCAGTTCTTC
>18|TRBJ2-6|TRBV6-2/TRBV6-3|-
CASSYFIWGTSGANVLTF
TGTGCCAGCAGTTACTTCATTTGGGGGACCTCTGGGGCCAACGTCCTGACTTTC
>16|TRBJ1-3|TRBV18|-
CASSPLDRPTGNTIYF
TGTGCCAGCTCACCTTTAGACCGACCAACTGGAAACACCATATATTTT
>14|TRBJ1-1|TRBV24-1|-
CATSDPGGYGEAFF
TGTGCCACCAGTGACCCCGGGGGCTATGGTGAAGCTTTCTTT
>16|TRBJ1-6|TRBV27|-
CASSLSRALYNSPLHF
TGTGCCAGCAGTTTATCAAGGGCGCTCTATAATTCACCCCTCCACTTT
>14|TRBJ2-1|TRBV19|-
CASSTTGSYNEQFF
TGTGCCAGTAGTACGACAGGCTCCTACAATGAGCAGTTCTTC
>13|TRBJ1-2|TRBV7-2|-
CASSLAVGAGYTF
TGTGCCAGCAGCTTAGCTGTGGGGGCTGGCTACACCTTC
>14|TRBJ1-2|TRBV6-5|-
CASIGAPLFHGYTF
TGTGCCAGCATCGGGGCCCCGCTTTTTCATGGCTACACCTTC
>15|TRBJ2-1|TRBV19|-
CASSIPRGGLHEQFF
TGTGCCAGTAGTATACCCCGTGGGGGGCTCCATGAGCAGTTCTTC
>16|TRBJ2-5|TRBV7-9|TRBD2
CASSPAGTRGRETQYF
TGTGCCAGCAGCCCAGCCGGGACTAGAGGTCGAGAGACCCAGTACTTC
>15|TRBJ1-4|TRBV6-5|TRBD1
CASSNRGLPNEKLFF
TGTGCCAGCAGTAACAGGGGGCTTCCTAATGAAAAACTGTTTTTT
>12|TRBJ2-7|TRBV30|-
CAWSPTRYEQYF
TGTGCCTGGAGTCCGACCCGATACGAGCAGTACTTC
>13|TRBJ1-1|TRBV3-1/TRBV3-2|TRBD1
CASSQGRQGRAFF
TGTGCCAGCAGCCAAGGGAGACAGGGACGAGCTTTCTTT
>13|TRBJ1-1|TRBV2|-
CASSEGGHTEAFF
TGTGCCAGCAGTGAAGGGGGCCACACTGAAGCTTTCTTT
>13|TRBJ2-3|TRBV29-1|-
CSVEGGQGLFPYF
TGCAGCGTTGAAGGCGGCCAGGGCCTCTTTCCGTATTTT
>13|TRBJ2-1|TRBV4-1|TRBD2
CASRERGGNEQFF
TGCGCCAGCAGGGAGCGGGGGGGCAATGAGCAGTTCTTC
>13|TRBJ2-5|TRBV21-1|-
CASSWGGQETQYF
TGTGCCAGCAGCTGGGGGGGGCAAGAGACCCAGTACTTC
>14|TRBJ1-4|TRBV28|-
CASLNGLRRQPLFF
TGTGCCAGCCTAAACGGGCTCCGGAGACAACCACTGTTTTTT
>12|TRBJ1-2|TRBV19|-
CASRGRNYGYTF
TGTGCCAGTAGGGGCAGGAACTATGGCTACACCTTC
>12|TRBJ2-3|TRBV7-9|-
CASSSSTDTQYF
TGTGCCAGCAGCTCTAGCACAGATACGCAGTATTTT
>20|TRBJ1-5|TRBV28|TRBD1
CASRLHTAGQVFRSNQPQHF
TGTGCCAGCAGACTTCACACTGCGGGACAGGTGTTCCGGAGCAATCAGCCCCAGCATTTT
>14|TRBJ1-6|TRBV27|-
CASSSSRGNSPLHF
TGTGCCAGCAGTTCCTCTCGTGGGAATTCACCCCTCCACTTT
>17|TRBJ2-2|TRBV7-3|TRBD1
CASSFQTGFGNTGELFF
TGTGCCAGCAGCTTTCAGACAGGGTTTGGAAACACCGGGGAGCTGTTTTTT
>13|TRBJ1-2|TRBV30|TRBD1
CARLGTGGYGYTF
TGTGCCAGACTTGGGACAGGGGGTTATGGCTACACCTTC
>14|TRBJ1-5|TRBV2|TRBD1
CASSQDRGDQPQHF
TGTGCCAGCAGCCAAGACAGGGGTGATCAGCCCCAGCATTTT
>12|TRBJ1-6|TRBV6-6|-
CASKGQLAPLHF
TGTGCCAGCAAGGGGCAGCTAGCACCCCTCCACTTT
>17|TRBJ1-1|TRBV14|TRBD1
CASSQVDRGTMNTEAFF
TGTGCCAGCAGCCAAGTCGACAGGGGAACAATGAACACTGAAGCTTTCTTT
>16|TRBJ2-1|TRBV7-2|-
CASSSRRTGRGNEQFF
TGTGCCAGCAGCTCCCGTCGGACAGGGAGGGGGAATGAGCAGTTCTTC
>15|TRBJ1-5|TRBV4-2|-
CASSQGRLNLQPQHF
TGTGCCAGCAGCCAAGGTCGACTGAATCTTCAGCCCCAGCATTTT
>14|TRBJ2-3|TRBV7-3|-
CASSLGQGTDTQYF
TGTGCCAGCAGCCTCGGTCAGGGAACAGATACGCAGTATTTT
>14|TRBJ2-2|TRBV5-6|-
CASSKGLNTGELFF
TGTGCCAGCAGCAAGGGGTTGAACACCGGGGAGCTGTTTTTT
>15|TRBJ2-2|TRBV7-2|-
CASSRLAPNTGELFF
TGTGCCAGCAGCCGCCTAGCACCCAACACCGGGGAGCTGTTTTTT
>17|TRBJ1-5|TRBV3-1/TRBV3-2|-
CASSQDLQGKSNQPQHF
TGTGCCAGCAGCCAAGATTTGCAGGGTAAGAGCAATCAGCCCCAGCATTTT
>15|TRBJ2-7|TRBV27|-
CASSLSGQGGDEQYF
TGTGCCAGCAGTTTATCAGGGCAGGGCGGCGACGAGCAGTACTTC
>13|TRBJ1-3|TRBV12-3/TRBV12-4|-
CASSGTSGNTIYF
TGTGCCAGCAGCGGGACGTCTGGAAACACCATATATTTT
>14|TRBJ2-2|TRBV5-1|-
CASSYTGNTGELFF
TGCGCCAGCAGCTATACAGGCAACACCGGGGAGCTGTTTTTT
>11|TRBJ1-1|TRBV28|-
CASVARGEAFF
TGTGCCAGCGTCGCCCGGGGGGAAGCTTTCTTT
>17|TRBJ1-3|TRBV18|TRBD1
CASSPLSGTGSGNTIYF
TGTGCCAGCTCACCGCTCTCCGGGACAGGGTCTGGAAACACCATATATTTT
>14|TRBJ1-6|TRBV7-9|-
CASSLDSLNSPLHF
TGTGCCAGCAGCTTAGACAGCCTTAATTCACCCCTCCACTTT
>14|TRBJ2-7|TRBV9|-
CASSEMGLPYEQYF
TGTGCCAGCAGCGAGATGGGACTTCCCTACGAGCAGTACTTC
>16|TRBJ1-6|TRBV7-2|-
CASSLVLRVGNSPLHF
TGTGCCAGCAGCTTAGTTCTCCGGGTCGGTAATTCACCCCTCCACTTT
>13|TRBJ1-4|TRBV2|-
CASDRKRNEKLFF
TGTGCCAGCGATAGGAAGCGTAATGAAAAACTGTTTTTT
>14|TRBJ1-2|TRBV7-9|TRBD1
CASRTGQGGGGYTF
TGTGCCAGCAGAACAGGACAGGGAGGTGGTGGCTACACCTTC
>13|TRBJ2-5|TRBV11-1|TRBD2
CASRGLAEETQYF
TGTGCCAGCAGGGGACTAGCGGAAGAGACCCAGTACTTC
>13|TRBJ1-2|TRBV18|TRBD1
CASSTRTGHGYTF
TGTGCCAGCTCTACCCGGACAGGACATGGCTACACCTTC
>11|TRBJ2-1|TRBV6-5|-
CASSQSSEQFF
TGTGCCAGCAGCCAGTCCTCTGAGCAGTTCTTC
>17|TRBJ2-2|TRBV3-1/TRBV3-2|TRBD2
CASSQDSLAGVTGELFF
TGTGCCAGCAGCCAAGATAGCCTAGCGGGGGTCACCGGGGAGCTGTTTTTT
>14|TRBJ1-1|TRBV28|-
CASSHENWNTEAFF
TGTGCCAGCAGCCATGAAAACTGGAACACTGAAGCTTTCTTT